This T cell receptor beta chain was sequenced for a study of a mutant IDH1 vaccine in newly diagnosed glioma. With respect to this clone: As yet, its antigen is unknown.

Noted time point: week 5, during vaccination. Vaccine doses each comprised 300 ug of mutant IDH1 20-mer peptide, with topical imiquimod. After removal of 5 bases from V and 6 bases from J, the junction contained 4 bases not matched to a gene. Germline V gene sequence: CDR1 MNHEY, CDR2 SVGAGI. CDR3 size: 12 residues. Produced via immunoSEQ multiplex PCR; TCRdb's table is partial and in-frame only. Of over 50,000 clones in the sample, approximately 90% were seen once. This clonotype originated in a woman in her thirties or forties with glioma. The chain uses TRBV6-5 and TRBJ2-7, with 7 nucleotides matching TRBD1. This specimen consisted of PBMCs, obtained from a glioma patient whose treatment included an IDH1 peptide vaccine. CDR3 protein: CASSAGGPEQYF. CDR3 coding DNA: TGTGCCAGCAGTGCAGGGGGTCCCGAGCAGTACTTC.